This T cell receptor beta chain emerged from a study of blood T cell repertoires in COVID-19. As for the study in general: T cells, B-cell-depleted T cells, or PBMCs provided the cDNA or gDNA that served as material.

TCRdb keeps only in-frame clones here, not all; method: immunoSEQ multiplex PCR. The data contain about 80,000 clones, just under 80% of them seen just once; the ten biggest clones take up around 34%. The CDR3 consists of 13 residues. V lost 4 bases and J lost 6; bases outside the gene matches: 6. Germline V gives CDR1 MNHEY, CDR2 SMNVEV (reference sequence). This receptor was taken from a man in his 60s with COVID-19, enrolled during active disease. J is TRBJ2-7 and V is TRBV27, with 7 bases matching TRBD1. What was sequenced was peripheral blood. The DNA for the CDR3 is TGTGCCAGCAGTTCCTGGACAGGATCCGAGCAGTACTTC. Protein sequence: CASSSWTGSEQYF.